The 15 T cell receptor beta chains below come from one sample, sequenced in a study of beta chain features in type 1 diabetes listed by TCRdb under 2018. Broad study findings and their caveats: In all four CD4+ subsets, TCRB CDR3 length was moderately but significantly shorter in type 1 diabetes patients.

Library preparation was by the immunoSEQ multiplex PCR assay. The entire isolated RNA was reverse transcribed using the High Capacity cDNA Reverse Transcription Kit, and thus expressed TCRB transcripts were sequenced. As stored in TCRdb, this immuneACCESS dataset retains in-frame rearrangements with V and J assigned. A fraction of the clones does not appear; measured against another copy, unresolved V genes explain less than half of the discrepancy, and the remainder lacks a known reason. The sample table shows hundreds of thousands of clones, and roughly an eighth are seen once. The ten largest account for 0.022% of the sample. For these receptors, no antigen is known. The sample was naive CD4+ T cells from blood. What the cell subset or site label conveys for this sample: true naive CD4+ T cells. The receptors come from a man in his late teens or twenties with type 1 diabetes.

This rearrangement joins TRBV7-2 to TRBJ2-3; 8 nucleotides agree with TRBD1. The V gene end was trimmed by 5 bases and the J gene end by 3 bases; junction bases not matched to a gene: 7. The CDR3 loop spans 15 amino acids. Germline V gives CDR1 SGHTA, CDR2 FQGNSA. The CDR3 here is CASSIQTGETDTQYF. For the CDR3, the DNA is TGTGCCAGCAGCATTCAGACAGGGGAGACAGATACGCAGTATTTT.

V is TRBV6-5 and J is TRBJ1-2; D perhaps matches TRBD1 (6 bases). Germline CDR1 and CDR2: MNHEY and SVGAGI. Trimming cost V 5 bases and J 6 bases, with 16 bases left between them. The CDR3 loop spans 14 amino acids. The CDR3 sequence is CASSPYRAEDGYTF. For the CDR3, the DNA is TGTGCCAGCAGTCCTTACAGGGCCGAAGATGGCTACACCTTC.

The chain is built from TRBV6-6 and TRBJ2-3; 7 nucleotides agree with TRBD2. Germline loops: CDR1 MNHNY, CDR2 SVGAGI (reference sequence). The V gene end was trimmed by 7 bases and the J gene end by 5 bases; junction bases not matched to a gene: 6. There are 13 residues in the CDR3. As DNA, the CDR3 is TGTGCCAGCACGTCGGGAGGCGGAGATACGCAGTATTTT. Its translation is CASTSGGGDTQYF.

This chain links TRBV29-1 with TRBJ1-1; D call uncertain. This CDR3 contains 11 residues. The V gene's germline CDR1 is SQVTM and CDR2 ANQGSEA. Trimming pared 7 bases from V and 1 base from J, leaving 7 bases between. CDR3 DNA: TGCAGCGCCGACTGGAACACTGAAGCTTTCTTT. Its protein product is CSADWNTEAFF.

This clone has a handful of counts. The CDR3 nucleotides are TGTGCCACCAGCAGAGTAGGAATCTCTAACTATGGCTACACCTTC. This gives the protein CATSRVGISNYGYTF. This chain uses TRBV15 with TRBJ1-2; the D is unclear. CDR3 size: 15 residues. Germline CDR1 reads LNHNV; CDR2 reads YYDKDF (reference sequence). Trimming took 1 base from V and 0 from J, leaving 9 bases between them.

V usage is TRBV29-1 and J usage is TRBJ1-2, with unresolved D. Germline V gene data show CDR1 as SQVTM and CDR2 as ANQGSEA. Trimming left V 5 bases short and J 3 bases short, with 16 bases between. This CDR3 has 14 amino acids. In DNA form, the CDR3 reads TGCAGCGTTATCTTACTTGGTCGGGACTATGGCTACACCTTC. Translated, it gives CSVILLGRDYGYTF.

The CDR3, as DNA: TGTGCCAGTAGTATAGATGGCAATTCCTACGAGCAGTACTTC. This encodes CASSIDGNSYEQYF. The gene calls are TRBV19 and TRBJ2-7; D call uncertain. The V gene lost 0 bases and the J gene lost 1 base, with 7 bases spanning the gap. In germline, CDR1 is LNHDA, CDR2 SQIVND (reference sequence). This CDR3 has 14 amino acids.

The CDR3 reads CAWSAGGYTF. CDR3 DNA sequence: TGTGCCTGGAGTGCGGGGGGCTACACCTTC. The chain couples TRBV30 to TRBJ1-2; D remains unclear. The length of the CDR3 is 10 residues. Germline V lookup: CDR1 GTSNPN, CDR2 SVGIG (reference sequence). Trimming stripped 1 base from V and 8 bases from J, with 5 bases between.

The V and J genes are TRBV2 and TRBJ1-6, with 11 bases identical to TRBD1. The trim removed 4 bases at V and 9 bases at J, leaving 2 bases unmatched. Germline CDR1 reads SNHLY; CDR2 reads FYNNEI. CDR3 length: 14 amino acids. CDR3 coding DNA: TGTGCCAGCAGTGGAGGGACAGGGGGTTCACCCCTCCACTTT. This encodes CASSGGTGGSPLHF.

This clone is a singleton in its sample. This chain uses TRBV30 with TRBJ1-2, with TRBD1 matching over 7 bases. Germline CDR1 reads GTSNPN; CDR2 reads SVGIG (reference sequence). The CDR3 length is 13 residues. Losses at the gene ends were 3 bases for V and 2 bases for J; bases not matched to a gene: 3. The CDR3 DNA reads TGTGCCTGGAGGGGGACAGTCAACTATGGCTACACCTTC. As protein: CAWRGTVNYGYTF.

This clone has more than one count but fewer than ten. The chain is built from TRBV28 and TRBJ1-1, with TRBD1 identical over 8 bases. The V gene end was trimmed by 4 bases and the J gene end by 2 bases; junction bases not matched to a gene: 12. Germline lookup yields CDR1 MDHEN and CDR2 SYDVKM. This CDR3 region has 17 residues. This chain's CDR3 is CASSSPPSGQGNTEAFF. Here the CDR3 DNA reads TGTGCCAGCAGTTCTCCTCCTTCCGGACAGGGAAACACTGAAGCTTTCTTT.

In its sample, this clone was seen many times. CDR3 sequence: CAWSVRDSGELFF. Here the CDR3 DNA reads TGTGCCTGGAGTGTTCGGGATTCCGGGGAGCTGTTTTTT. The chain joins TRBV30 to TRBJ2-2; maybe TRBD2 (5 bases). Germline CDR1 reads GTSNPN; CDR2 reads SVGIG (reference sequence). V lost 0 bases, J lost 6 bases, and 8 bases lay in between. CDR3 size: 13 residues.

This clone has just a few counts. This chain uses TRBV6-6 with TRBJ1-1; 9 bases are shared with TRBD1. The junction had 8 bases not matched to a gene; V was cut back by 8 bases and J by 1 base. The CDR3 is 15 amino acids. The germline V gene has CDR1 MNHNY and CDR2 SVGAGI (reference sequence). The CDR3 sequence: CASLPGTGPNTEAFF. As DNA, the CDR3 is TGTGCCAGCCTGCCCGGGACAGGGCCGAACACTGAAGCTTTCTTT.

The chain is built from TRBV7-2 and TRBJ2-5; 9 nucleotides match TRBD2. The CDR3 consists of 15 residues. V shed 2 bases and J 1 base; nucleotides not matched to a gene: 2. Germline CDR1 SGHTA, CDR2 FQGNSA. The CDR3 is CASSLTSGPQETQYF. For the CDR3, the DNA is TGTGCCAGCAGCTTAACTAGCGGGCCCCAAGAGACCCAGTACTTC.

This clone was counted only a few times. The chain recombines TRBV9 with TRBJ2-1; 9 bases agree with TRBD2. The V segment lost 4 bases and the J segment 0 bases; nucleotides outside the gene matches: 2. The CDR3 length is 15 residues. Germline V gene sequence: CDR1 SGDLS, CDR2 YYNGEE. The CDR3 nucleotides are TGTGCCAGCAGCCGTAGCGGGGGCTCCTACAATGAGCAGTTCTTC. Its protein product is CASSRSGGSYNEQFF.